Below, 17 T cell receptor beta chains from the same sample are listed, as sequenced in a study of prognosis after radiotherapy for stage I lung cancer (dated by TCRdb to 2020 to 2023). Sequenced using an Illumina HiSeq 3000. The TCR beta CDR3 region was amplified from genomic DNA by two rounds of multiplex PCR. In the first PCR round, primers specific to each TRBV and TRBJ gene were used, and the primer sequences were filed in Chinese patent CN105087789A. The raw public reads went through TCRdb reprocessing: fastp at Q25, MiXCR clone calling, in-frame beta chains kept. All rows with the same CDR3 protein become a single entry with the most common DNA and genes. This sample has over 25,000 distinct CDR3 sequences in its table, and 35% to 55% of those were observed once. Clones ranked in the top ten supply about 15% of the sample. This sample comprised PBMCs, obtained before or after stereotactic body radiation therapy (not recorded which). The receptors were sampled from a donor over 45 with non-small cell lung cancer.

This clonotype was counted ten times or more. This chain uses TRBV28 with TRBJ1-4, with D possibly TRBD1 on 5 matching bases. CDR1 and CDR2 from the germline V gene are MDHEN and SYDVKM. The ends were cut back, 5 bases at V and 8 bases at J, with 18 bases in the middle. The CDR3 has 15 residues. The CDR3 here is CASSPQPRVREKLFF. The CDR3 DNA sequence: TGTGCCAGCAGTCCCCAACCCAGGGTTCGGGAAAAACTGTTTTTT.

On this clonotype: A far larger clone is a single base away, which makes a read error likely. This sequence joins TRBV6-4 and TRBJ2-2; D call uncertain. Per germline, CDR1 MRHNA and CDR2 SNTAGT. CDR3 length equals 16 residues. Trimming left V 7 bases short and J 7 bases short, with 22 bases between. The DNA of the CDR3 is TGTGCCAGCAATCCTAATCGGCAGTCGTATGGCGGGGAGCTGTTTTTT. Encoded protein: CASNPNRQSYGGELFF.

Judged by abundance, this clonotype is medium-sized (0.01 to 0.1%). This sequence joins TRBV7-9 and TRBJ1-3, with D uncertain. The ends were cut back, 4 bases at V and 0 bases at J, with 13 bases in the middle. CDR3 length: 16 amino acids. The V gene's germline CDR1 is SEHNR and CDR2 FQNEAQ (reference sequence). In DNA, the CDR3 is TGTGCCAGCAGCTCACCTTATGAGAGCTCTGGAAACACCATATATTTT. Encoded protein: CASSSPYESSGNTIYF.

As to this clonotype: A single base separates this from a much larger clone, so it may be a read error. The chain employs TRBV3-1 and TRBJ2-5; tentative D call: TRBD2 (6 bases). Germline CDR1 LGHDT, CDR2 YNNKEL (reference sequence). The CDR3 length is 15 residues. The ends were cut back, 2 bases at V and 2 bases at J, with 12 bases in the middle. CDR3 loop: CASSQKGSGQETQYF. CDR3 DNA sequence: TGTGCCAGCAGCCAAAAGGGTAGCGGACAAGAGACCCAGTACTTC.

As regards this clonotype: The junction shows a germline mismatch at one end, possibly a read error. J is TRBJ2-2 and V is TRBV6-2 or TRBV6-3, with D unclear. The CDR3 length is 15 residues. Germline V gene lookup returns CDR1 MNHEY and CDR2 SVGEGT. CDR3 sequence: CASIYFLSGTGELFF. The CDR3 DNA reads as TGTGCCAGCATTTACTTCCTATCGGGCACCGGGGAGCTGTTTTTT.

This clonotype was picked up many times. A much larger clone differs from this one at a single base, so this may be a read error. This sequence joins TRBV19 and TRBJ1-2; D remains unclear. The length of the CDR3 is 15 residues. Germline-derived CDR1 and CDR2 are LNHDA and SQIVND (reference sequence). Trimming removed 2 bases from V and 4 bases from J, with 14 bases in between. This CDR3 reads CASSIIGLLSYGYTF. DNA for the CDR3: TGTGCCAGTAGTATAATCGGACTCCTATCCTATGGCTACACCTTC.

The J gene is TRBJ2-1, the V gene TRBV20-1, with D possibly matching TRBD2 (7 bases). The ends were cut back, 5 bases at V and 7 bases at J, with 21 bases in the middle. The germline V gene has CDR1 DFQATT and CDR2 SNEGSKA (reference sequence). The CDR3 consists of 15 residues. The CDR3 reads CSAEGGLFKGNEQFF. In nucleotides, the CDR3 is TGCAGTGCTGAGGGGGGGCTATTTAAAGGTAATGAGCAGTTCTTC.

Ten or more counts support this clonotype. The rearrangement joins TRBV20-1 to TRBJ2-3; D gene uncertain. V was shortened by 0 bases and J by 6 bases, with 7 bases between the two germline ends. Germline V gene data show CDR1 as DFQATT and CDR2 as SNEGSKA (reference sequence). This CDR3 spans 12 amino acids. The CDR3 DNA sequence: TGCAGTGCTAGAGATTCTGGGGATACGCAGTATTTT. Translation gives CSARDSGDTQYF.

Ten or more counts support this clonotype. This rearrangement joins TRBV6-1 to TRBJ2-3; 9 nucleotides line up with TRBD2. Germline V gene lookup returns CDR1 MNHNS and CDR2 SASEGT. V gave up 5 bases and J gave up 0 bases; unmatched junction bases: 9. The CDR3 loop spans 17 amino acids. The CDR3 DNA sequence: TGTGCCAGCAGTAAGTGGTCTAGCGGGACTAGCACAGATACGCAGTATTTT. The encoded protein is CASSKWSSGTSTDTQYF.

V gene TRBV20-1 combines with J gene TRBJ1-1; D remains ambiguous. CDR3 length equals 11 residues. Germline V lookup: CDR1 DFQATT, CDR2 SNEGSKA (reference sequence). V was shortened by 5 bases and J by 7 bases, with 11 bases between the two germline ends. DNA for the CDR3: TGCAGTGCTTCCTATCAACTTGAAGCTTTCTTT. Protein: CSASYQLEAFF.

As for this clonotype: Germline is not matched at one junction end, which may reflect a read error. The chain has TRBV12-5 and TRBJ2-7; D is uncertain. The CDR3 spans 14 residues. Germline CDR1 is LGHNT and CDR2 is FRNRAP. The DNA of the CDR3 is TGTGATAGTGTCTCGGACCAACGTCACTACGAGCAGTACTTC. Its translation: CDSVSDQRHYEQYF.

The rearrangement uses TRBV6-5 and TRBJ2-2; 8 nucleotides match TRBD2. This CDR3 is built from 16 residues. V lost 0 bases and J lost 0; bases outside the gene matches: 0. Germline CDR1 is MNHEY and CDR2 is SVGAGI. The CDR3 spells CASSYSAGANTGELFF. CDR3 bases: TGTGCCAGCAGTTACTCAGCGGGGGCGAACACCGGGGAGCTGTTTTTT.

For this clonotype: A read error may account for a junction end that differs from germline. The chain links TRBV24-1 to TRBJ2-1, with a weak D call TRBD2 (6 bases). This CDR3 contains 14 residues. Germline-derived CDR1 and CDR2 are KGHDR and SFDVKD. CDR3 region: CATSDPGGRHDQFF. The CDR3, as DNA: TGTGCCACCAGTGATCCAGGAGGGCGTCATGATCAGTTCTTC.

This clonotype was observed many times. The rearrangement links TRBV5-1 to TRBJ2-1; D perhaps matches TRBD2 (6 bases). Trimming pared 5 bases from V and 8 bases from J, leaving 11 bases between. CDR3 size: 12 residues. Germline CDR1 and CDR2: SGHRS and YFSETQ. Written as DNA, the CDR3 is TGCGCCAGCAGATCCCCTAGCGATGAGCAGTTCTTC. Its translation is CASRSPSDEQFF.

The V gene is TRBV5-5, the J gene TRBJ2-1; the D is unclear. Germline V gives CDR1 SGHKS, CDR2 YYEKEE (reference sequence). Deletions cut 0 bases from V and 2 bases from J, with 6 bases between. The CDR3 runs 14 residues. The CDR3 DNA is TGTGCCAGCAGCTTGGAGGGTCCCTACAATGAGCAGTTCTTC. Residues: CASSLEGPYNEQFF.

This clonotype was counted ten times or more. A read error may account for a junction end that differs from germline. The rearrangement joins TRBV11-1 to TRBJ2-1, with D unclear. The CDR3 has 15 residues. Germline V gene data show CDR1 as SGHAT and CDR2 as FQDESV (reference sequence). In DNA form, the CDR3 reads TGTGCCAGCAGCTTAGACACGTACTCCGACAATGAGCAGTTCTTC. It encodes CASSLDTYSDNEQFF.

The chain employs TRBV6-2 or TRBV6-3 and TRBJ2-7; TRBD1 aligns across 11 bases. CDR1 and CDR2 (germline): MNHEY, SVGEGT. This CDR3 has 16 residues. V shed 6 bases, J shed 2 bases, and the junction held 9 bases outside the gene matches. CDR3 protein: CASSKDRGRHPYEQYF. In DNA, the CDR3 is TGTGCCAGCAGCAAGGACAGGGGGCGGCATCCCTACGAGCAGTACTTC.